Following are 21 T cell receptor beta chains from one sample sequenced in a study of blood T cell repertoires in COVID-19. The data were produced by immunoSEQ multiplex PCR, yet TCRdb's version contains in-frame clones alone and is incomplete. The sample has 240,000 or so clones, about 88% seen once. The sequenced sample consisted of peripheral blood. Source of these receptors: a woman in her 40s who had recovered from COVID-19.

V is TRBV2 and J is TRBJ2-1; a weak D match, TRBD2 (6 bases). CDR1 and CDR2 (germline): SNHLY, FYNNEI. Trimming cost V 4 bases and J 1 base, with 23 bases left between them. The CDR3 covers 19 residues. DNA of the CDR3: TGTGCCAGCAGTGTTCCGGGGCTAGCGTCCTACACGTCCTACAATGAGCAGTTCTTC. Translation gives CASSVPGLASYTSYNEQFF. Looking up the rest from reference TRBV2 and TRBJ2-1 gives the full variable domain: EPEVTQTPSHQVTQMGQEVILRCVPISNHLYFYWYRQILGQKVEFLVSFYNNEISEKSEIFDDQFSVERPDGSNFTLKIRSTKLEDSAMYFCASSVPGLASYTSYNEQFFGPGTRLTVL.

This chain connects TRBV25-1 to TRBJ1-1; D perhaps matches TRBD1 (5 bases). Trimming left V 4 bases short and J 5 bases short, with 14 bases between. Per the germline V gene, CDR1 is MGHDK and CDR2 is SYGVNS. The CDR3 is 14 residues long. For the CDR3, the DNA is TGTGCCAGCAGTGTCGGGGGTTCCCGAACTGAAGCTTTCTTT. Translating it yields CASSVGGSRTEAFF.

This chain links TRBV7-2 with TRBJ2-5; 10 bases fit TRBD2. Germline values: CDR1 SGHTA, CDR2 FQGNSA. V dropped 5 bases and J dropped 5; count of bases not matched to a gene: 11. The CDR3 covers 16 residues. CDR3 sequence reads: CASSPQRLAGAETQYF. The CDR3 region has the DNA TGTGCCAGCAGCCCCCAGAGGCTAGCGGGAGCGGAGACCCAGTACTTC.

The CDR3 DNA sequence: TGTGCCAGCAGTTTTTTAGGGGCTACCTCTGAAGCTTTCTTT. Residues: CASSFLGATSEAFF. The chain links TRBV27 to TRBJ1-1; possibly TRBD1 for D (5 bases). V shed 3 bases and J shed 6 bases, with 14 bases lying between them. The CDR3 has 14 residues. In germline, CDR1 is MNHEY, CDR2 SMNVEV (reference sequence).

This chain uses TRBV7-9 with TRBJ1-1; no clear D gene. V lost 4 bases, J lost 1 base, and 4 bases lay in between. The CDR3 sequence is 12 residues long. CDR1 is SEHNR and CDR2 is FQNEAQ in the germline V gene (reference sequence). CDR3 in amino acids: CASSSSNTEAFF. In DNA form, the CDR3 reads TGTGCCAGCAGCTCTTCGAACACTGAAGCTTTCTTT.

This clone was seen a few times. The genes are TRBV6-6 and TRBJ2-1, with D maybe TRBD1 (6 bases). The V and J ends lost 7 bases and 2 bases respectively, with 9 bases between them. From germline, CDR1 is MNHNY and CDR2 SVGAGI (reference sequence). The CDR3 totals 13 residues. The CDR3 here is CASTQGPYNEQFF. CDR3 nucleotide sequence: TGTGCCAGCACGCAGGGGCCCTACAATGAGCAGTTCTTC.

V usage is TRBV27 and J usage is TRBJ1-3; weak D call: TRBD1 (5 bases). Germline CDR1 is MNHEY and CDR2 is SMNVEV (reference sequence). The V end was cut by 6 bases, the J end by 0 bases, with 15 bases between. The length of the CDR3 is 16 residues. The CDR3 here is CASSNNRQSSGNTIYF. CDR3 DNA sequence: TGTGCCAGCAGCAATAATCGACAGAGCTCTGGAAACACCATATATTTT.

This clone was picked up one time. The genes are TRBV4-3 and TRBJ2-7; a weak D match, TRBD2 (6 bases). The CDR3 loop spans 15 amino acids. Germline CDR1 is LGHNA and CDR2 is YSLEER. V lost 0 bases to trimming and J lost 5 bases, with 14 bases between them. The CDR3 protein is CASSQEWRGAHEQYF. The CDR3 DNA reads TGCGCCAGCAGCCAAGAGTGGAGGGGTGCCCACGAGCAGTACTTC.

The rearrangement links TRBV7-9 to TRBJ2-1; 10 positions match TRBD2. The CDR3 is made up of 13 amino acids. Per germline, CDR1 SEHNR and CDR2 FQNEAQ (reference sequence). After removal of 5 bases from V and 10 bases from J, the junction contained 5 bases not matched to a gene. The CDR3 reads CASSPRLAGEQFF. CDR3 DNA: TGTGCCAGCAGCCCCCGACTAGCGGGCGAGCAGTTCTTC.

The chain links TRBV27 to TRBJ2-2; no clear D gene. Trimming cost V 3 bases and J 4 bases, with 9 bases left between them. The CDR3 has 14 amino acids. CDR1 is MNHEY, CDR2 SMNVEV, per germline (reference sequence). CDR3: CASSFLSGTGELFF. CDR3 bases: TGTGCCAGCAGTTTTTTATCGGGCACCGGGGAGCTGTTTTTT.

The rearrangement uses TRBV6-1 and TRBJ2-3; no definite D call. This CDR3 has 14 amino acids. CDR1 MNHNS and CDR2 SASEGT come from the germline V gene. Trimming removed 3 bases at V and 1 base at J, with 8 bases between. CDR3 loop: CASSDRSGTDTQYF. DNA of the CDR3: TGTGCCAGCAGTGATCGGAGCGGCACAGATACGCAGTATTTT.

The DNA for the CDR3 is TGCGCCAGCAGCTCCAGGGGGCGTTTTGAAAAACTGTTTTTT. Encoded protein: CASSSRGRFEKLFF. V and J are TRBV5-1 and TRBJ1-4, with TRBD1 identical over 8 bases. The ends lost 3 bases at V and 7 bases at J; junction bases unmatched: 5. This CDR3 is built from 14 residues. Germline V gene data show CDR1 as SGHRS and CDR2 as YFSETQ.

The CDR3 sequence: CASSKGGRGTNTGELFF. The CDR3 nucleotides read TGTGCCAGCAGCAAGGGGGGCAGGGGGACGAACACCGGGGAGCTGTTTTTT. The rearrangement joins TRBV21-1 to TRBJ2-2; no check of the table's D call, TRBD1, against the DNA was made. TRBV21-1 is listed as a pseudogene. This CDR3 spans 17 amino acids.

This clone was seen just once. This chain uses TRBV6-5 with TRBJ1-1, with unresolved D. The germline V and J ends were trimmed by 5 bases and 1 base, with 11 bases remaining between them. In germline, CDR1 is MNHEY, CDR2 SVGAGI. The CDR3 loop spans 14 amino acids. CDR3: CASSPVTGNTEAFF. The CDR3 coding sequence is TGTGCCAGCAGTCCGGTAACCGGGAACACTGAAGCTTTCTTT.

This clone occurred a few times. The CDR3 protein is CASSISREETQYF. CDR3 DNA: TGTGCCAGTAGTATTAGCAGGGAAGAGACCCAGTACTTC. This chain joins TRBV19 and TRBJ2-5, with D maybe TRBD1 (5 bases). The germline V gene encodes CDR1 LNHDA and CDR2 SQIVND (reference sequence). V lost 3 bases, J lost 3 bases, and 8 bases lay in between. This CDR3 contains 13 residues. Full variable domain (remainder filled in from reference TRBV19 and TRBJ2-5): DGGITQSPKYLFRKEGQNVTLSCEQNLNHDAMYWYRQDPGQGLRLIYYSQIVNDFQKGDIAEGYSVSREKKESFPLTVTSAQKNPTAFYLCASSISREETQYFGPGTRLLVL.

The gene calls are TRBV7-2 and TRBJ2-2; D is perhaps TRBD2 (5 bases). Per the germline V gene, CDR1 is SGHTA and CDR2 is FQGNSA. Trimming took 2 bases from V and 0 from J, leaving 13 bases between them. There are 17 residues in the CDR3. Here the CDR3 DNA reads TGTGCCAGCAGCTTAAGGTCAGGCGGGCCGAACACCGGGGAGCTGTTTTTT. Protein product: CASSLRSGGPNTGELFF.

The chain employs TRBV9 and TRBJ2-4, with TRBD2 matching 8 bases. CDR3 length equals 14 residues. The V segment lost 3 bases and the J segment 9 bases; nucleotides outside the gene matches: 8. From germline, CDR1 is SGDLS and CDR2 YYNGEE. For the CDR3, the DNA is TGTGCCAGCAGCGGGAGCGGCGGGGGGAGCATTCAGTACTTC. It is translated as CASSGSGGGSIQYF.

The genes are TRBV9 and TRBJ2-7, with a weak D call TRBD2 (6 bases). The CDR3 totals 14 residues. The V gene lost 4 bases and the J gene lost 1 base, with 12 bases spanning the gap. The germline CDR1 and CDR2 sequences are SGDLS and YYNGEE. The CDR3 region is CASSPRAGSYEQYF. Here the CDR3 DNA reads TGTGCCAGCAGCCCTCGGGCGGGGTCCTACGAGCAGTACTTC.

The genes are TRBV9 and TRBJ1-5; D may be TRBD1 (5 bases). The V gene lost 8 bases and the J gene lost 9 bases, with 21 bases spanning the gap. This CDR3 is 14 amino acids long. CDR1 is SGDLS and CDR2 is YYNGEE in the germline V gene. The chain's CDR3 is CARRRQGPRRPQHF. CDR3 DNA sequence: TGTGCCAGGAGGCGGCAGGGCCCCAGGAGGCCCCAGCATTTT.

In its sample, this clone was seen once. The rearrangement joins TRBV3-1 (or the pseudogene TRBV3-2) to TRBJ2-7, with 7 nucleotides matching TRBD2. Trimming cost V 0 bases and J 0 bases; bases outside gene matches: 11. Germline-derived CDR1 and CDR2 are LGHDT and YNNKEL (reference sequence). This CDR3 comprises 18 residues. CDR3 coding DNA: TGTGCCAGCAGCCAAGATGGCGGGAGCGGGGCAAGCTCCTACGAGCAGTACGTC. This encodes CASSQDGGSGASSYEQYV.

The CDR3 loop reads CASSVGTGTGQETQYF. In nucleotides, the CDR3 is TGTGCCAGCAGCGTAGGGACCGGGACAGGGCAAGAGACCCAGTACTTC. The chain has TRBV9 and TRBJ2-5, with TRBD1 matching over 9 bases. J gave up 2 bases and V 0 bases, and 5 bases lay outside the gene matches. This CDR3 region has 16 residues. Germline V gene data show CDR1 as SGDLS and CDR2 as YYNGEE.